One TCR beta chain is described in this entry. Assay used: immunoSEQ multiplex PCR; TCRdb lists only in-frame clones, some missing. This table has 200,000 or so clones, around 87% appearing once. The sample is drawn from a study of blood T cell repertoires in COVID-19. From germline, CDR1 is SNHLY and CDR2 FYNNEI. The CDR3 runs 13 residues. Between the trimmed V and J ends, which lost 5 bases and 6 bases, there was a span of 14 bases. Participants, 18 to 89 years old, spanned some 23 US areas. The TCR originated in a man between 25 and 39 years old in a cohort exposed to, infected with or recovered from COVID-19 (not recorded which). Source material: PBMCs or T cells enriched from blood (not recorded which). The rearrangement joins TRBV2 to TRBJ2-7; tentatively, D is TRBD1 (6 bases). In DNA form, the CDR3 reads TGTGCCAGCAGTCGGGGACAAATTCCCGAGCAGTACTTC. This sequence encodes CASSRGQIPEQYF. Full variable domain (remainder filled in from reference TRBV2 and TRBJ2-7): EPEVTQTPSHQVTQMGQEVILRCVPISNHLYFYWYRQILGQKVEFLVSFYNNEISEKSEIFDDQFSVERPDGSNFTLKIRSTKLEDSAMYFCASSRGQIPEQYFGPGTRLTVT.